Listed here is a single TCR beta chain. Diagnosis relied on clinical symptoms, serum thyroxine and TRAb, thyroid ultrasound and orbital computed tomography. Amplified TCR beta CDR3 regions came from RNA transcripts. Primed by the HTBI set, a first-round RT-PCR was run on the TCR CDR3. In TCRdb, the multiplex PCR reads were re-called with MiXCR into one record per CDR3 protein. The profile shows over 450,000 distinct CDR3 sequences, approximately 17% of them singletons. The data were obtained in a study of T cells in Graves' hyperthyroidism and ophthalmopathy. Trimming took 0 bases from V and 7 from J, leaving 10 bases between them. This CDR3 region has 15 residues. Germline CDR1 is SGHDN and CDR2 is FVKESK.

The rearrangement links TRBV14 to TRBJ1-6; D unresolved. The sequencing input was blood. The source is a woman younger than 35 with Graves' ophthalmopathy. The CDR3 here is CASSQDNSFNSPLHF. The CDR3, as DNA: TGTGCCAGCAGCCAAGATAACTCTTTCAATTCACCCCTCCACTTT.